This T cell receptor (beta chain) was sequenced for a study of blood T cell repertoires in COVID-19. As for the study in general: COVID-19 samples from acute and convalescent phases originated in the United States, Italy and Spain. T cells, B-cell-depleted T cells, or PBMCs supplied cDNA or gDNA.

V shed 1 base and J 12 bases; nucleotides not matched to a gene: 8. This CDR3 has 16 residues. The germline CDR1 and CDR2 sequences are LGHDT and YNNKEL (reference sequence). As processed by the authors: Reference gene primer amplification gave estimated nucleated cell counts. The data were produced by immunoSEQ multiplex PCR, yet TCRdb's version contains in-frame clones alone and is incomplete. V and J calls and clone size are those listed in that table; D and trimming were worked out from the DNA. This sample yields 250,000 to 300,000 clones, of which around 81% are seen a single time; roughly 2.9% belongs to the top ten.

The receptor was isolated from a woman aged 55-70 years with active or convalescent COVID-19. The chain is built from TRBV3-1 (or the pseudogene TRBV3-2) and TRBJ2-1, with 14 positions matching TRBD2. What was sequenced was peripheral blood. CDR3 in amino acids: CASSQAGTSGGAGQFF. The DNA of the CDR3 is TGTGCCAGCAGCCAAGCGGGGACTAGCGGGGGCGCGGGGCAGTTCTTC.